A selection of T cell receptor beta chains follows, all from one sample in a study of chemoradiotherapy in HPV16-positive cancers. TCRdb keeps only in-frame clones here, not all; method: immunoSEQ multiplex PCR. The sample lists about 29,000 clones, 93% occurring once. Sequenced material: blood, taken from a patient who underwent chemoradiotherapy. All receptors come from a human donor with HPV-associated anogenital cancer. Both conserved end residues are part of each CDR3. The order of the fields is V gene, clone size, J gene, CDR3 protein. Expanded clones are given a class, and other clones once, few, many or no size at all.

TRBV7-9	-	TRBJ1-6	CASSLEDSPLHF
TRBV19	-	TRBJ2-7	CASSILAGALYEQYF
TRBV29-1	-	TRBJ2-2	CSVGDGWYTGELFF
TRBV25-1	-	TRBJ2-1	CASALAGGPFLTNEQFF
TRBV7-2	once	TRBJ1-5	CASTRQGNQPQHF
TRBV13	-	TRBJ2-2	CASSSKPQADRVLDTGELFF
TRBV4-3	-	TRBJ2-2	CASSQGTGFNGELFF
TRBV28	few	TRBJ2-2	CASSGRDRGELFF
TRBV4-3	-	TRBJ2-7	CASSQDSGRGAYEQYF
TRBV7-9	-	TRBJ2-7	CASSSIGDDYEQYF
TRBV27	-	TRBJ2-7	CASSLGVGGYEQYF
TRBV2	-	TRBJ2-3	CASRHDRGQADTQYF
TRBV5-1	-	TRBJ1-6	CASRWGRGFDSPLHF
TRBV5-1	-	TRBJ2-1	CASSWMAGTNEQFF
TRBV19	-	TRBJ1-1	CASSRQGGHTEAFF
TRBV19	-	TRBJ1-5	CASSMDGSSNQPQHF
TRBV19	few	TRBJ1-5	CASSEGSQPQHF
TRBV7-3	-	TRBJ2-3	CASSLNSGRGTQYF
TRBV7-3	-	TRBJ2-7	CASSFLQGGEQYF
TRBV4-1	-	TRBJ2-7	CASSQDVTYEQYF
TRBV19	-	TRBJ2-7	CASSIAASSYEQYF
TRBV7-9	-	TRBJ2-7	CACGGDYEQYF
TRBV6-1	-	TRBJ1-1	CASSGSRRGTEAFF
TRBV6-1	few	TRBJ2-7	CASRRTDSSSGMQYF
TRBV19	-	TRBJ1-5	CASSTLDRASQPQHF
TRBV4-3	-	TRBJ2-7	CASSLSWGYEQYF
TRBV6-4	-	TRBJ2-2	CASSDRSGELFF
TRBV4-1	-	TRBJ1-2	CASSQAGGAAKNYGYTF
TRBV7-8	-	TRBJ2-1	CASSPTSSDYNEQFF
TRBV7-9	once	TRBJ2-2	CASSLDAGAYGELFF
TRBV11-2	-	TRBJ2-1	CASSNGLPPLNEQFF
TRBV4-1	-	TRBJ1-2	CASSQVVLDRVNYGYTF
TRBV7-9	-	-	CASSLGAIYEQYF
TRBV4-2	-	TRBJ2-2	CASSSTSGRAGGELFF
TRBV7-9	-	TRBJ2-1	CASSQAEHAEQFF
TRBV15	-	TRBJ1-5	CATSRGRDRGGGSNQPQHF
TRBV7-9	-	TRBJ2-5	CASSQQGGETQYF
TRBV27	once	TRBJ2-7	CASSLGQNYEQYF
TRBV27	-	TRBJ2-3	CASSFRGLGVDTQYF
TRBV18	-	TRBJ1-2	CASSPRQQEGYTF
TRBV18	-	TRBJ2-3	CASSPRLAGTDTQYF
TRBV18	-	TRBJ2-5	CASSLVGEYQETQYF
TRBV11-3	-	TRBJ2-2	CASSFRTGQTGELFF
TRBV7-9	-	TRBJ2-3	CASSPAVRSTDTQYF
TRBV18	-	TRBJ1-2	CASSLGPTYTYGYTF
TRBV19	-	TRBJ1-2	CASNAGTAPHGYTF
TRBV6-1	-	TRBJ1-4	CASTRLQGSNEKLFF
TRBV18	-	TRBJ1-1	CASSPRAGEAFF
TRBV4-1	-	TRBJ2-7	CASSLDGIRPFYEQYF
TRBV6-5	-	TRBJ2-7	CASSNPPEGEQYF
TRBV27	few	TRBJ2-7	CASRAFERAYEQYF
TRBV18	-	TRBJ1-5	CASSHRNQPQHF
TRBV19	-	TRBJ2-7	CASSMRDRAVDEQYF
TRBV7-7	-	TRBJ2-1	CASSLRPPREADPYNEQFF